This TCR beta chain was captured in a study of shared clonotypes between healthy human individuals (TCRdb year 2020). Study-level background: The cohort comprised two women and three men aged 18 to 49 years. For each donor, CD4 naive and CD4 memory were each given three plates, CD8 naive was given two plates, and CD8 memory was given one plate. To estimate repertoire size and how much clonotypes are shared between individuals, the study performed deep sequencing of blood TCR repertoires from about five healthy adults. To increase sequencing depth and limit assay-specific biases, different laboratories used diverse techniques to prepare libraries and sequence TCR repertoires. Leukapheresis yielded between about 0.9 and 10 billion PBMCs per donor. On the study overall, not on this receptor specifically: Compared with non-shared clonotypes, clonotypes shared by all four sorted-subset donors had higher generation probabilities. Sampling was limited to blood, and TCR repertoires in tissue likely differ from TCR repertoires in blood. Pairwise subsampling indicated that sequencing depth was expected to affect the degree of clonotype sharing among donors. Sharing across several donors was observed for around 4.8% of naive CD4, around 3.5% of naive CD8, about 2.3% of memory CD4, and approximately 0.41% of memory CD8 clonotypes. The genetic and exposure-history diversity represented was limited by the small number of donors. Rarefaction of sorted-subset datasets indicated incomplete sequencing despite the large sequencing depth. Naive subsets generally had larger estimated clonotype richness than memory subsets did.

Healthy HIV-negative adults with no recently reported acute infections or vaccinations were included as donors. All donors were Caucasian adults living in Nashville, Tennessee, USA. CD4+ T cells were enriched through magnetic negative selection, after which naive cells were positively selected on CD45RA and the remaining negative fraction served as the memory subset. After blood collection by leukapheresis, PBMCs were isolated using Ficoll-Histopaque density gradient centrifugation and then cryopreserved in the vapor phase of liquid nitrogen. Analytical flow cytometry was used to check the purity and quantity of every magnetically sorted T cell population. Each sorted fraction had its genomic DNA isolated and then quantified by UV absorbance on a Nanodrop 2000c. From the cysteine up to the phenylalanine, the CDR3 has a length of 15 residues. The sequence is cut down to CDR3 DNA, 45 bases in frame from base 1. Trimmed from V: 8 bases; trimmed from J: 5 bases; junction bases lacking a gene match: 12. CDR1 is given as LNHDA and CDR2 as SQIVND, both from the germline V gene (reference sequence).

Using the deep immunoSEQ assay, TCR CDR3 regions were amplified from genomic DNA by multiplex PCR. Genomic DNA extracted from each cell subset was distributed evenly over all wells of several immunoSEQ 96-well plates, and each plate served as one replicate. For sorted subsets, each replicate PCR was loaded with roughly 190 ng genomic DNA, equivalent to some 31,000 T cell genomes. The purified libraries were quantified using a Qubit 3.0 fluorometer, sized with a Bioanalyzer 2100, and then quantified again using the KAPA Library Quantification kit. A separate single-read 150-cycle Illumina NextSeq 550 flow cell was used to sequence each immunoSEQ 96-well plate. In the paper's pipeline: The immunoSEQ output contained only junctional sequences without quality scores, so filtering could not match that applied to full-length reads. To assign V/J genes and CDR3, sequences were annotated using PyIR, a Python wrapper for IgBLAST v1.9, with IMGT germline references. Reads were filtered out if the reads had weak V/J assignments (E-value above 1e-6), no CDR3, stop codons, out-of-frame junctions, or ambiguous translated residues. A V3J clonotype was defined by an identical inferred V gene, J gene, and CDR3 amino acid sequence. To compute the percentage overlap between repertoires, the number of shared unique clonotypes was divided by the size of the smaller repertoire. Richness of each repertoire was evaluated using RTK rarefaction, the Chao1 estimator, and Recon v2.1 estimates of unobserved clonotypes. For all TCRbeta clonotypes obtained by the gDNA method from a few donors, generation probabilities were computed with OLGA. TCRdb took this table from immuneACCESS and kept in-frame rearrangements with V and J called. Such tables lack part of the clones; where checked against another copy, unresolved V genes explain under half of the gap, and the rest is unexplained. V and J calls and clone size are as listed in that table; D and trimming were resolved from the DNA. The sample table contains some 660,000 clones; only one count was recorded for 60% to 75% of them. Of the sample, 1.5% to 2% is held by the ten largest clones.

Comments on this clone: Its binding antigen is unknown. The input lacks base qualities; no much larger clone sits a single base away.

The chain was built from TRBV19 and TRBJ2-5, with TRBD1 matching 9 junction bases. The clonotype comes from a woman younger than 45 in good health. Sequencing used memory CD4+ T cells sorted from blood. The cell subset or site label on this specimen signifies: CD45RA-negative fraction. The CDR3 is CASRNRDRVEETQYF. Read as DNA, the sequence is TGTGCCAGTCGAAACCGGGACAGGGTAGAGGAGACCCAGTACTTC. Reference TRBV19 and TRBJ2-5 proteins supply the regions before and after the CDR3; the full variable domain is: DGGITQSPKYLFRKEGQNVTLSCEQNLNHDAMYWYRQDPGQGLRLIYYSQIVNDFQKGDIAEGYSVSREKKESFPLTVTSAQKNPTAFYLCASRNRDRVEETQYFGPGTRLLVL.